These 6 T cell receptor beta chains originate from one sample sequenced in a study of T-cell memory formation after mild COVID-19. Each CDR3 protein gets one entry after TCRdb re-called the 5' RACE reads with MiXCR. The profile shows approximately 290,000 distinct CDR3 sequences, roughly a fifth of them singletons. The specimen sequenced was PBMCs or a T cell subset sorted from them (not recorded which). Receptor source: a man aged 18 to 29 who had mild COVID-19 (a few samples of this study predate the infection). Cell type and time point are not known.

This clonotype was recorded a few times. The V and J genes are TRBV7-2 and TRBJ2-7; 8 nucleotides align to TRBD2. The germline V gene encodes CDR1 SGHTA and CDR2 FQGNSA. V lost 5 bases to trimming and J lost 0 bases; unmatched junction nucleotides: 9. The CDR3 runs to 16 residues. CDR3 residues: CASSEGFAGGSYEQYF. Written as DNA, the CDR3 is TGTGCCAGCAGCGAAGGTTTTGCGGGGGGCTCCTACGAGCAGTACTTC.

The table lists this clonotype with a few counts. The rearrangement links TRBV9 to TRBJ2-7, with 10 bases aligning to TRBD2. Per the germline V gene, CDR1 is SGDLS and CDR2 is YYNGEE. There are 15 residues in the CDR3. After removal of 0 bases from V and 7 bases from J, the junction contained 7 bases not matched to a gene. The CDR3 region has the DNA TGTGCCAGCAGCGTAGATGCTAGCGGGGGAAGGGAGCAGTACTTC. Its protein is CASSVDASGGREQYF. The variable domain in full, completed from reference TRBV9 and TRBJ2-7, reads DSGVTQTPKHLITATGQRVTLRCSPRSGDLSVYWYQQSLDQGLQFLIQYYNGEERAKGNILERFSAQQFPDLHSELNLSSLELGDSALYFCASSVDASGGREQYFGPGTRLTVT.

This CDR3 reads CASSPTGAYTGELFF. DNA of the CDR3: TGTGCCAGCAGTCCCACGGGGGCCTACACCGGGGAGCTGTTTTTT. V gene TRBV7-3 combines with J gene TRBJ2-2; D tentatively fits TRBD1 or TRBD2 (6 bases each). Trimming removed 6 bases at V and 3 bases at J, with 14 bases between. The germline gives CDR1 SGHTA, CDR2 FQGTGA. There are 15 residues in the CDR3.

The rearrangement uses TRBV20-1 and TRBJ2-2, with unresolved D. Germline lookup yields CDR1 DFQATT and CDR2 SNEGSKA (reference sequence). V gave up 2 bases and J gave up 8 bases, with 6 bases separating them. The CDR3 is 11 residues long. CDR3 nucleotide sequence: TGCAGTGCTAGATATCTGGGGGAGCTGTTTTTT. This sequence encodes CSARYLGELFF.

This clonotype was counted between two and nine times. This chain uses TRBV12-3 or TRBV12-4 with TRBJ1-5, with TRBD1 as a possible D gene (6 bases). V dropped 6 bases and J dropped 7 bases, with 16 bases sitting between them. The CDR3 spans 14 residues. This chain's CDR3 is CASSLRGAEQPQHF. Here the CDR3 DNA reads TGTGCCAGCAGCCTCCGGGGGGCTGAGCAGCCCCAGCATTTT.

The table lists this clonotype with a few counts. The chain links TRBV10-3 to TRBJ2-6; D gene unclear. This CDR3 has 14 residues. Germline V gene data show CDR1 as ENHRY and CDR2 as SYGVKD. The ends were cut back, 8 bases at V and 1 base at J, with 9 bases in the middle. CDR3 sequence reads: CAILGKSGANVLTF. The CDR3 bases are TGTGCCATCCTTGGGAAATCTGGGGCCAACGTCCTGACTTTC.